The T cell receptor beta chain under discussion was sequenced for a study of graft-versus-host responses after intestinal transplantation. As for the study in general: Induction with anti-thymocyte globulin, then tacrolimus and steroids for 2 to 3 years, was given to all recipients. Study-wide points: GvH clone levels peaked in circulation, and this peak was associated with early post-transplant HvG declines. GvH clones turned up in recipient marrow; some had shown up first in ileum or blood.

Only in-frame clones appear in the TCRdb table, and some are missing; sequencing was by immunoSEQ multiplex PCR. Seen here are approximately 89,000 clones, 80% to 95% observed once, and the top ten hold 15% to 20%. The CDR3 covers 16 residues. V gave up 0 bases and J gave up 6 bases; unmatched junction bases: 10. Looked up from germline, CDR1 is SGHDN and CDR2 is FVKESK. Regarding this clone: Its antigen is unknown.

The material was PBMCs, obtained around 450 days after intestinal transplant. This receptor was obtained from a human patient who received an intestinal transplant, so some T cells may come from the graft donor. The V gene is TRBV14, the J gene TRBJ1-2; TRBD1 aligns across 7 bases. DNA for the CDR3: TGTGCCAGCAGCCAAGATGCGGTGAAGGGGGCGGATGGCTACACCTTC. Residues: CASSQDAVKGADGYTF.